The 20 T cell receptor beta chains listed next were all sequenced from one sample in a study of shared clonotypes between healthy human individuals. Profiling relied on immunoSEQ multiplex PCR, and the TCRdb table lists in-frame clones only, not all of them. This sample carries more than 2 million clones, about 93% of them seen once, and the ten largest clones take around 1.7%. Naive CD8 cells comprised CD45RO-negative, CCR7-positively selected cells, excluding terminally differentiated effector memory CD45RA+ cells. Sequencing was performed on naive CD8+ T cells from PBMCs. The receptors originated from a man aged 18 to 29 in good health. Some clones in this sample may be carry-over from other donors' samples.

V is TRBV4-1 and J is TRBJ2-7, with TRBD1 as a possible D gene (5 bases). V lost 5 bases, J lost 5 bases, and 13 bases lay in between. Germline V gives CDR1 MGHRA, CDR2 YSYEKL. The CDR3 totals 13 residues. DNA for the CDR3: TGCGCCAGCAGCTTTGGACACCAGGACGAGCAGTACTTC. Translated, it gives CASSFGHQDEQYF.

This clone was counted between two and nine times. The V and J genes are TRBV28 and TRBJ1-1; 7 bases match TRBD1. Germline V lookup: CDR1 MDHEN, CDR2 SYDVKM. V was pared by 5 bases and J by 0 bases, with 3 bases of the junction left unmatched. This CDR3 is built from 14 residues. This CDR3 is CASSPRGMNTEAFF. CDR3 nucleotides: TGTGCCAGCAGTCCCAGGGGGATGAACACTGAAGCTTTCTTT.

CDR3 DNA sequence: TGTGCCAGCAGCTTGGTCTGGGCGGGACCCCAATACAATGAGCAGTTCTTC. Protein: CASSLVWAGPQYNEQFF. The chain has TRBV5-6 and TRBJ2-1, with a weak D call TRBD2 (6 bases). Germline loops: CDR1 SGHDT, CDR2 YYEEEE. Trimming removed 0 bases from V and 4 bases from J, with 17 bases in between. This CDR3 comprises 17 residues.

The chain couples TRBV15 to TRBJ2-2; 10 nucleotides match TRBD2. CDR3 length: 15 amino acids. The trim removed 2 bases at V and 7 bases at J, leaving 4 bases unmatched. CDR1 LNHNV and CDR2 YYDKDF come from the germline V gene (reference sequence). DNA of the CDR3: TGTGCCACCAGCAGAACTAGCGGGATCGTCGGGGAGCTGTTTTTT. It encodes CATSRTSGIVGELFF. The full variable domain, with the rest looked up from reference TRBV15 and TRBJ2-2, is DAMVIQNPRYQVTQFGKPVTLSCSQTLNHNVMYWYQQKSSQAPKLLFHYYDKDFNNEADTPDNFQSRRPNTSFCFLDIRSPGLGDTAMYLCATSRTSGIVGELFFGEGSRLTVL.

The chain carries TRBV13 and TRBJ2-3, with no clear D. The CDR3 sequence is 12 residues long. V was cut by 3 bases and J by 5 bases, with 6 bases left in between. The germline gives CDR1 PRHDT, CDR2 FYEKMQ (reference sequence). The chain's CDR3 is CASSFFRDTQYF. The CDR3 DNA follows: TGTGCCAGCAGCTTCTTCAGAGATACGCAGTATTTT.

The chain carries TRBV19 and TRBJ2-5; 11 bases agree with TRBD1. Germline V gene sequence: CDR1 LNHDA, CDR2 SQIVND (reference sequence). CDR3 size: 15 residues. With V trimmed by 6 bases and J by 3 bases, 6 bases remained unmatched. The CDR3 DNA reads TGTGCCAGTAGAACCCGGGACAGGGGGGAAGAGACCCAGTACTTC. Its protein is CASRTRDRGEETQYF.

The chain uses TRBV7-9 and TRBJ2-1, with D hard to call. CDR3 length: 15 amino acids. Germline loops: CDR1 SEHNR, CDR2 FQNEAQ (reference sequence). V lost 1 base and J 4 bases, leaving 11 bases between the germline ends. The CDR3 loop is CASSLVLLDYNEQFF. The CDR3 nucleotides read TGTGCCAGCAGCTTAGTCCTCCTAGATTACAATGAGCAGTTCTTC.

The chain links TRBV13 to TRBJ2-7; the match to TRBD1 covers 7 bases. The CDR3 consists of 14 residues. The V and J ends lost 5 bases and 0 bases, in that order; junction bases with no gene match: 4. CDR1 is PRHDT and CDR2 is FYEKMQ in the germline V gene (reference sequence). The CDR3 sequence: CASSVYRGSYEQYF. In DNA, the CDR3 is TGTGCCAGCAGCGTGTACAGGGGCTCCTACGAGCAGTACTTC.

The rearrangement uses TRBV19 and TRBJ2-7; 8 positions match TRBD1. CDR1 LNHDA and CDR2 SQIVND come from the germline V gene (reference sequence). V lost 5 bases and J lost 4; bases outside the gene matches: 4. The CDR3 spans 13 residues. CDR3 protein: CASSGQGRYEQYF. CDR3 DNA: TGTGCCAGTAGTGGACAGGGCAGGTACGAGCAGTACTTC.

This clone was detected once. CDR3 residues: CASAWTGSYNEQFF. The CDR3 DNA reads TGCGCCAGCGCTTGGACAGGGAGCTACAATGAGCAGTTCTTC. J is TRBJ2-1 and V is TRBV5-1, with TRBD1 matching 8 bases. Germline values: CDR1 SGHRS, CDR2 YFSETQ. V lost 7 bases and J lost 3; bases outside the gene matches: 6. The CDR3 runs to 14 residues.

The V and J genes are TRBV30 and TRBJ2-3; 11 bases map to TRBD2. The CDR3 covers 16 residues. In germline, CDR1 is GTSNPN, CDR2 SVGIG (reference sequence). V trimming: 2 bases; J trimming: 5 bases; junction bases outside the gene matches: 9. CDR3 sequence (DNA): TGTGCCTGGAGTCTTACTAGCGGGAGTCTGGGAGATACGCAGTATTTT. Amino acids: CAWSLTSGSLGDTQYF.

The chain couples TRBV19 to TRBJ1-5, with no clear D. CDR1 is LNHDA and CDR2 is SQIVND in the germline V gene (reference sequence). This CDR3 contains 15 residues. V lost 0 bases and J 4 bases, leaving 10 bases between the germline ends. DNA of the CDR3: TGTGCCAGTAGTATAGACGGGTTTCTTAATCAGCCCCAGCATTTT. The encoded protein is CASSIDGFLNQPQHF. The whole variable domain, filled in from reference TRBV19 and TRBJ1-5, reads DGGITQSPKYLFRKEGQNVTLSCEQNLNHDAMYWYRQDPGQGLRLIYYSQIVNDFQKGDIAEGYSVSREKKESFPLTVTSAQKNPTAFYLCASSIDGFLNQPQHFGDGTRLSIL.

V and J are TRBV27 and TRBJ2-3; 11 nucleotides line up with TRBD1. CDR3 size: 16 residues. CDR1 is MNHEY and CDR2 is SMNVEV in the germline V gene (reference sequence). J was trimmed by 2 bases and V by 7 bases; bases with no gene match: 8. For the CDR3, the DNA is TGTGCCAGCAATCCGTGGACAGGGGGCCTCACAGATACGCAGTATTTT. Its protein product is CASNPWTGGLTDTQYF.

The chain has TRBV19 and TRBJ2-7; TRBD1 agrees at 7 bases. This CDR3 contains 14 residues. The J segment lost 1 base and the V segment lost 2 bases, leaving 2 bases of the junction unmatched. Looked up from germline, CDR1 is LNHDA and CDR2 is SQIVND (reference sequence). The CDR3 bases are TGTGCCAGTAGTATAACAGGGGAGTCCTACGAGCAGTACTTC. This gives the protein CASSITGESYEQYF.

The chain couples TRBV28 to TRBJ1-4; D unresolved. V lost 6 bases to trimming and J lost 8 bases, with 16 bases between them. Germline V gene lookup returns CDR1 MDHEN and CDR2 SYDVKM. This CDR3 has 14 amino acids. CDR3 nucleotide sequence: TGTGCCAGCAGAACCGGGCCGAGGAACGAAAAACTGTTTTTT. Residues: CASRTGPRNEKLFF.

V gene TRBV30 combines with J gene TRBJ2-4; no firm D call. This CDR3 contains 12 residues. CDR1 and CDR2 from the germline V gene are GTSNPN and SVGIG (reference sequence). V was shortened by 3 bases and J by 5 bases, with 8 bases between the two germline ends. The CDR3 here is CAWRVWENIQYF. The CDR3 nucleotides are TGTGCCTGGAGGGTCTGGGAAAACATTCAGTACTTC. The full variable domain, rest sourced from reference TRBV30 and TRBJ2-4, is SQTIHQWPATLVQPVGSPLSLECTVEGTSNPNLYWYRQAAGRGLQLLFYSVGIGQISSEVPQNLSASRPQDRQFILSSKKLLLSDSGFYLCAWRVWENIQYFGAGTRLSVL.

On this clone: Other DNA sequences in the same sample also yield this CDR3. The rearrangement links TRBV4-3 to TRBJ2-7, with TRBD1 as a possible D gene (6 bases). The CDR3 runs to 14 residues. Germline CDR1 reads LGHNA; CDR2 reads YSLEER. V was pared by 1 base and J by 2 bases, with 9 bases between. Here the CDR3 DNA reads TGCGCCAGCAGCCAAGCCAGGGGACCCTACGAGCAGTACTTC. Translation gives CASSQARGPYEQYF.

The chain has TRBV19 and TRBJ2-7; 12 positions match TRBD2. Trimming took 1 base from V and 9 from J; bases not matched to a gene: 7. There are 15 residues in the CDR3. The germline V gene encodes CDR1 LNHDA and CDR2 SQIVND (reference sequence). CDR3 in DNA: TGTGCCAGTAGTATAGGTGCCGGACTAGCGGGACTGCAGTACTTC. It codes for CASSIGAGLAGLQYF.

In this sample, this clone turned up a few times. The genes are TRBV6-6 and TRBJ1-2, with 8 bases that match TRBD1. Germline V lookup: CDR1 MNHNY, CDR2 SVGAGI (reference sequence). The length of the CDR3 is 14 residues. Trimming took 2 bases from V and 6 from J; bases not matched to a gene: 5. The CDR3 DNA sequence: TGTGCCAGCAGTTACGAGACAGGGGCAGATGGCTACACCTTC. Its protein is CASSYETGADGYTF.

The rearrangement uses TRBV27 and TRBJ2-1; D is undetermined. The CDR3 has 15 amino acids. The germline V and J ends were trimmed by 3 bases and 4 bases, with 13 bases remaining between them. From germline, CDR1 is MNHEY and CDR2 SMNVEV (reference sequence). CDR3 sequence: CASSFYGDNYNEQFF. The CDR3 DNA reads TGTGCCAGCAGTTTTTATGGTGACAATTACAATGAGCAGTTCTTC.